What follows are 8 T cell receptor beta chains derived from one specimen sequenced in a study of T cells after yellow fever vaccination. TCRdb independently ran MiXCR on the 5' RACE reads; one entry per CDR3 protein. The sample lists around 50,000 distinct CDR3 sequences; around 6.5% were seen once. Material: PBMCs, either bulk or a sorted T-cell subset (CD4+, CD8+, memory, or dextramer-sorted; not recorded which), obtained 45 days after the yellow fever booster vaccination. The source is a man younger than 45 who received the YFV17D yellow fever vaccine.

Of note for this clonotype: This may stem from a read error, because a much larger clone lies one nucleotide away. V is TRBV3-1 and J is TRBJ2-3; D may be TRBD2 (5 bases). The V gene's germline CDR1 is LGHDT and CDR2 YNNKEL (reference sequence). The CDR3 contains 17 residues. With 4 bases removed from V and 3 bases from J, the gap between germline ends came to 20 bases. The CDR3 region is CASSPPGLTGGTDTQYF. The CDR3 coding sequence is TGTGCCAGCAGCCCTCCCGGCCTTACGGGCGGGACAGATACGCAGTATTTT.

This clonotype was seen a handful of times. At one of its ends the junction is not consistent with the germline gene, which may arise from a read error. The chain couples TRBV7-8 to TRBJ1-2; the match to TRBD1 covers 10 bases. Germline V CDR1 and CDR2: SGHVS, FQNEAQ. There are 12 residues in the CDR3. CDR3: CASSRTGGEVGF. CDR3 bases: TGTGCCAGCAGCCGGACAGGGGGAGAAGTGGGCTTC.

This clonotype was detected many times. The chain recombines TRBV20-1 with TRBJ2-7, with D tentatively TRBD1 or TRBD2 (5 bases each). The V and J ends lost 0 bases and 2 bases respectively, with 17 bases between them. This CDR3 contains 16 residues. Germline CDR1 DFQATT, CDR2 SNEGSKA (reference sequence). The CDR3, as DNA: TGCAGTGCTAGAGATAAGGGGACGGAAGGTCCCTACGAGCAGTACTTC. It yields the protein CSARDKGTEGPYEQYF.

This clonotype was seen repeatedly, ten times or more. The chain employs TRBV5-1 and TRBJ2-3; 8 positions match TRBD1. Germline values: CDR1 SGHRS, CDR2 YFSETQ. The CDR3 is made up of 14 amino acids. V lost 4 bases and J lost 3; bases outside the gene matches: 4. The CDR3 loop reads CASSLGDRTDTQYF. The CDR3 bases are TGCGCCAGCAGCCTCGGGGACAGGACAGATACGCAGTATTTT.

In this sample, this clonotype turned up many times. The chain employs TRBV4-2 and TRBJ2-5; 8 nucleotides match TRBD2. CDR1 LGHNA and CDR2 YNFKEQ come from the germline V gene. The CDR3 loop spans 16 amino acids. V dropped 5 bases and J dropped 0; count of bases not matched to a gene: 8. CDR3 DNA sequence: TGTGCCAGCAGCGCCCGACTAGCGCAGTACCAAGAGACCCAGTACTTC. Encoded protein: CASSARLAQYQETQYF.

This clonotype was counted at least ten times. This chain links TRBV6-2 or TRBV6-3 with TRBJ2-4; 7 nucleotides line up with TRBD1. The CDR3 totals 17 residues. Losses at the gene ends were 6 bases for V and 8 bases for J; bases not matched to a gene: 19. CDR1 is MNHEY, CDR2 SVGEGT, per germline. The chain's CDR3 is CASRNNNEDRTGDIQYF. The DNA for the CDR3 is TGTGCCAGCAGAAATAACAACGAGGACAGGACCGGGGACATTCAGTACTTC.

This clonotype occurred many times. The chain has TRBV29-1 and TRBJ2-2; 11 nucleotides line up with TRBD2. This CDR3 contains 15 residues. Looked up from germline, CDR1 is SQVTM and CDR2 is ANQGSEA. The V segment lost 4 bases and the J segment 7 bases; nucleotides outside the gene matches: 8. The chain's CDR3 is CSVGSLAGGIGELFF. CDR3 coding DNA: TGCAGCGTTGGGAGCCTAGCGGGAGGCATCGGGGAGCTGTTTTTT.

A few counts support this clonotype. The genes are TRBV20-1 and TRBJ2-7; D gene ambiguous. Germline assignment: CDR1 DFQATT and CDR2 SNEGSKA (reference sequence). The CDR3 runs to 12 residues. The germline V and J ends were trimmed by 6 bases and 6 bases, with 15 bases remaining between them. CDR3 loop: CSAGQPLGEQYF. CDR3 nucleotides: TGCAGTGCCGGCCAGCCCCTGGGCGAGCAGTACTTC.